The clone carrying this T cell receptor (beta chain) was found a few times. CDR3 length: 13 residues. Germline V CDR1 and CDR2: GTSNPN, SVGIG (reference sequence). Trimming cost V 3 bases and J 4 bases, with 10 bases left between them. The data stem from a study of read filtering for tumor transcriptome and immune sequencing. This library used about 400 ng RNA and molecular barcoded adaptors spanning alpha/delta and beta/gamma chains. TCRdb called the reads again in MiXCR, with one record for every CDR3 protein. Of approximately 43,000 distinct CDR3 sequences detected, 10% to 15% appear once; the ten largest clones hold over 25%.

This chain links TRBV30 with TRBJ1-5; D gene unclear. Sequenced material: a population of CD138-negative cells sorted from bone marrow. The sequence derives from a donor aged 40 or older with multiple myeloma. CDR3 DNA sequence: TGTGCCTGGAGAGTCGACGGGAATCAGCCCCAGCATTTT. Translated, it gives CAWRVDGNQPQHF.